This T cell receptor (beta chain) is from a study of cytomegalovirus exposure and HLA in healthy donors. Trimming removed 7 bases at V and 0 bases at J, with 12 bases between. Germline lookup yields CDR1 SQVTM and CDR2 ANQGSEA. The length of the CDR3 is 13 residues. Researchers ran the PCR with 60 Vbeta and 13 Jbeta primers. TCRdb's table, derived via immunoSEQ multiplex PCR, lists solely in-frame clones and lacks some. The table shows approximately 190,000 clones, with around 82% occurring only once. Overall study results and limits: A link between a missense DCLRE1C variant and TCR beta V- and J-gene trimming emerged from a later analysis. Most of the CMV-associated TCR beta chains (in a later analysis) appeared to be HLA-restricted. Certain sequence variants were highly shared and formed a cluster, and this cluster was likely a sequencing artifact.

This clone was observed a handful of times. What it recognizes is unknown. The source of this sequence is a man in his forties in good health and CMV-seropositive. Input material: PBMCs. V gene TRBV29-1 combines with J gene TRBJ1-1; D ambiguous. In DNA form, the CDR3 reads TGCAGCGCCCGGAACGAGGTGAACACTGAAGCTTTCTTT. It codes for CSARNEVNTEAFF.